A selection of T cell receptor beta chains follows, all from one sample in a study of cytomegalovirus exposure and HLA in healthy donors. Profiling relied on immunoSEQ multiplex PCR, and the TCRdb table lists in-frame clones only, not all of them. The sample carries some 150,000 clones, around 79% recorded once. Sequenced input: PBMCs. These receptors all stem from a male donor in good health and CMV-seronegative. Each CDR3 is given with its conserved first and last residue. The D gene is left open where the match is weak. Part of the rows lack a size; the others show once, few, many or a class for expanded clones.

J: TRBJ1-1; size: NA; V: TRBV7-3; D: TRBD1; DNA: TGTGCCAGCAGCTCGCCTCCGGGACAGGGAATGAACACTGAAGCTTTCTTT; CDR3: CASSSPPGQGMNTEAFF
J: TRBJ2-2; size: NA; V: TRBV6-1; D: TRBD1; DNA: TGTGCCAGCCTAGTAGGGACAGGGAACACCGGGGAGCTGTTTTTT; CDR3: CASLVGTGNTGELFF
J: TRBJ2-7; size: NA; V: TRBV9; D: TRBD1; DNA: TGTGCCAGCAGCGTAGCGGGACAGGGATACGAGCAGTACTTC; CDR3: CASSVAGQGYEQYF
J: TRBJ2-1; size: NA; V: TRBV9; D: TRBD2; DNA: TGTGCCAGCAGCGTAGTGTGGACTAGCGGGGGATCTGAGCAGTTCTTC; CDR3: CASSVVWTSGGSEQFF
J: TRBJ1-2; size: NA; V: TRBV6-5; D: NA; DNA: TGTGCCAGCAGTCCCGGGAACCTGTTACACTATGGCTACACCTTC; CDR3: CASSPGNLLHYGYTF
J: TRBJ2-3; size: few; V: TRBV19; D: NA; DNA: TGTGCCAGTAGGACGAGGCGATCGGGCACAGATACGCAGTATTTT; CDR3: CASRTRRSGTDTQYF
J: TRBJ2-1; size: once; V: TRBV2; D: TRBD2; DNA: TGTGCCAGCAATCGGCTAGCGGGAGCCAATGAGCAGTTCTTC; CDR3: CASNRLAGANEQFF
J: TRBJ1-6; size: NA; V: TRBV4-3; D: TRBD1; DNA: TGCGCCAGCAGCCAGGCGTTGACAGGGTCATTGTCACCCCTCCACTTT; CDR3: CASSQALTGSLSPLHF
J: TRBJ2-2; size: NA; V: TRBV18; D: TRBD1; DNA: TGTGCCAGCTCACCACGGGGACAGGCGAACACCGGGGAGCTGTTTTTT; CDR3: CASSPRGQANTGELFF
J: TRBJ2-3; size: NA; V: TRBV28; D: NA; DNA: TGTGCCAGCAGCCCAGGGGGGCCGAGCACAGATACGCAGTATTTT; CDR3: CASSPGGPSTDTQYF